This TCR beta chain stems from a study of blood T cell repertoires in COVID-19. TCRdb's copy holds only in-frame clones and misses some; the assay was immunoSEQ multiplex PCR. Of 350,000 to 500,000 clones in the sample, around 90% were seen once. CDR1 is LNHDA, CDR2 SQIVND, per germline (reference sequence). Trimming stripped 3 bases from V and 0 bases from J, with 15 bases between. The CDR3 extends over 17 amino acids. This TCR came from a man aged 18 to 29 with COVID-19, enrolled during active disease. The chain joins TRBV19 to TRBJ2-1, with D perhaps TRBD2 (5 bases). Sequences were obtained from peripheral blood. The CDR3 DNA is TGTGCCAGTAGTATTCCCGGACTTCCCTACTCCTACAATGAGCAGTTCTTC. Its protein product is CASSIPGLPYSYNEQFF.